These T cell receptor beta chains were read from a single sample in a study of CD4 T cells in relation to SARS-CoV-2 and coronaviruses. Antigen specificity for these receptors is unknown. Sequencing used immunoSEQ multiplex PCR; TCRdb keeps in-frame clones, though not all of them. The data contain approximately 17,000 clones, 70% to 80% of them seen just once; the ten biggest clones take up 9.5% to 13%. Specimen: CD4+ T cells from PBMCs, cultured in vitro. The receptors were sampled from a human donor in good health. Each CDR3 is given with its conserved first and last residue. A D gene is named only where the DNA matches it firmly. Rows give clone size only sometimes, using once, few, many, or a class for an expanded clone.

J gene	clone size	D gene	V gene	CDR3 protein	CDR3 DNA
TRBJ1-2	NA	TRBD1	TRBV3-1/TRBV3-2	CASSRGTGSRVGYGYTF	TGTGCCAGCAGCCGCGGGACAGGATCACGGGTGGGCTATGGCTACACCTTC
TRBJ1-1	NA	NA	TRBV7-2	CASFQTGTEAFF	TGTGCCAGCTTCCAGACGGGAACTGAAGCTTTCTTT
TRBJ2-1	NA	NA	TRBV7-7	CASSLDQGSLGEQFF	TGTGCCAGCAGCTTAGACCAGGGGTCTCTAGGTGAGCAGTTCTTC
TRBJ2-3	few	NA	TRBV2	CASRREPGTDTQYF	TGTGCCAGCAGGAGGGAGCCGGGAACAGATACGCAGTATTTT
TRBJ1-4	NA	NA	TRBV5-1	CASSLGGSTNEKLFF	TGCGCCAGCAGCTTGGGGGGATCAACTAATGAAAAACTGTTTTTT
TRBJ1-5	NA	NA	TRBV3-1/TRBV3-2	CASSPDLNQPQHF	TGTGCCAGCAGCCCGGATTTAAATCAGCCCCAGCATTTT
TRBJ1-2	NA	NA	TRBV2	CASSESRAFNYGYTF	TGTGCCAGCAGTGAAAGTCGGGCTTTCAACTATGGCTACACCTTC
TRBJ1-2	NA	NA	TRBV4-3	CASSQDLPQGNYGYTF	TGCGCCAGCAGCCAAGATCTTCCCCAGGGTAACTATGGCTACACCTTC
TRBJ2-2	NA	NA	TRBV4-3	CASSQEGQHTGELFF	TGCGCCAGCAGCCAAGAGGGCCAACACACCGGGGAGCTGTTTTTT
TRBJ2-3	NA	NA	TRBV3-1/TRBV3-2	CASSPQGRTDTQYF	TGTGCCAGCAGCCCCCAGGGGCGCACAGATACGCAGTATTTT
TRBJ1-1	NA	NA	TRBV6-5	CASSRGGAGTEAFF	TGTGCCAGCAGCCGGGGGGGGGCGGGCACTGAAGCTTTCTTT
TRBJ1-5	NA	NA	TRBV2	CASKAVMSNQPQHF	TGTGCCAGCAAAGCGGTGATGAGCAATCAGCCCCAGCATTTT
TRBJ1-2	NA	NA	TRBV7-9	CASSLGEMRGYTF	TGTGCCAGCAGCTTAGGAGAGATGCGGGGCTACACCTTC
TRBJ2-7	once	NA	TRBV4-3	CASSQETWGEQYF	TGCGCCAGCAGCCAAGAAACTTGGGGGGAGCAGTACTTC
TRBJ2-5	NA	TRBD1	TRBV18	CASSPTGRQWETQYF	TGTGCCAGCTCACCGACAGGGCGACAGTGGGAGACCCAGTACTTC
TRBJ2-2	NA	TRBD2	TRBV7-2	CASSLVGLAGGGTGELFF	TGTGCCAGCAGCTTAGTAGGACTAGCGGGGGGGGGCACCGGGGAGCTGTTTTTT
TRBJ1-3	NA	NA	TRBV3-1/TRBV3-2	CASSSRDSGNTIYF	TGTGCCAGCAGCTCGAGGGATTCTGGAAACACCATATATTTT
TRBJ2-3	once	TRBD1	TRBV5-4	CASSFRDRSTDTQYF	TGTGCCAGCAGCTTCCGGGACAGGTCAACAGATACGCAGTATTTT
TRBJ1-1	once	NA	TRBV2	CASSSRVNTEAFF	TGTGCCAGCAGTTCCCGGGTCAACACTGAAGCTTTCTTT
TRBJ2-2	NA	NA	TRBV19	CASSRWDLTGELFF	TGTGCCAGTAGTCGATGGGACCTCACCGGGGAGCTGTTTTTT
TRBJ2-5	NA	TRBD2	TRBV19	CASSTGTKETQYF	TGTGCCAGTAGTACGGGGACTAAGGAGACCCAGTACTTC
TRBJ1-5	NA	NA	TRBV7-3	CASSLQERQPQHF	TGTGCCAGCAGCTTACAGGAGAGGCAGCCCCAGCATTTT
TRBJ1-2	NA	NA	TRBV5-1	CASSLMSGNYGYTF	TGCGCCAGCAGCTTAATGTCGGGTAACTATGGCTACACCTTC
TRBJ2-7	NA	NA	TRBV6-5	CASSPVAFSSYEQYF	TGTGCCAGCAGTCCGGTAGCTTTCAGCTCCTACGAGCAGTACTTC
TRBJ1-2	few	NA	TRBV7-2	CASSPDQGGYTF	TGTGCCAGCAGCCCCGATCAGGGAGGCTACACCTTC
TRBJ2-7	NA	TRBD1	TRBV2	CASRDTGAYEQYF	TGTGCCAGCAGAGATACAGGGGCCTACGAGCAGTACTTC
TRBJ2-1	NA	NA	TRBV7-3	CASSSPLYNEQFF	TGTGCCAGCAGCTCCCCCTTGTACAATGAGCAGTTCTTC
TRBJ1-1	NA	NA	TRBV7-9	CASTQAGGPNTEAFF	TGTGCCAGCACCCAAGCGGGGGGGCCAAACACTGAAGCTTTCTTT
TRBJ2-5	NA	NA	TRBV7-2	CASSFSGEETQYF	TGTGCCAGCAGCTTTAGCGGCGAAGAGACCCAGTACTTC
TRBJ1-4	NA	TRBD1	TRBV29-1	CSVPTGGRKLFF	TGCAGCGTTCCCACAGGGGGCAGAAAACTGTTTTTT
TRBJ2-3	few	TRBD2	TRBV4-2	CASSLGLAGGSTDTQYF	TGTGCCAGCAGCCTAGGACTAGCGGGAGGGAGCACAGATACGCAGTATTTT
TRBJ1-3	few	NA	TRBV11-2	CASSSRLSANSGNTIYF	TGTGCCAGCAGCTCTCGACTATCCGCCAACTCTGGAAACACCATATATTTT
TRBJ1-2	NA	NA	TRBV5-6	CASSQLYGYTF	TGTGCCAGCAGCCAACTCTATGGCTACACCTTC
TRBJ2-1	NA	TRBD2	TRBV4-3	CASSQRGAGGGSYNEQFF	TGCGCCAGCAGCCAGAGGGGGGCGGGGGGCGGCTCCTACAATGAGCAGTTCTTC